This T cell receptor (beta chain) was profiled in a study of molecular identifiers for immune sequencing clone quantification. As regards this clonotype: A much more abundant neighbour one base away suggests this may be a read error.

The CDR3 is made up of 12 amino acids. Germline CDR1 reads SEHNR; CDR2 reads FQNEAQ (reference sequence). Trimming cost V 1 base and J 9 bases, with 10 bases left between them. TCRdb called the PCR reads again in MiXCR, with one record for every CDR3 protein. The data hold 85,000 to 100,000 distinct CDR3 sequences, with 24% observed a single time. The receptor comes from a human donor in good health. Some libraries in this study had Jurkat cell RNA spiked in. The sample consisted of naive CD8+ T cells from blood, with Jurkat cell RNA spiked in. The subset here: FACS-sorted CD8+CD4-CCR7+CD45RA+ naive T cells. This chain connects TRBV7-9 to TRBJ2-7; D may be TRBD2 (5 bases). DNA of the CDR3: TGTGCCAGCAGCTTAGGGACGGAGGTGCAGTACTTC. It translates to CASSLGTEVQYF.